This entry lists 9 T cell receptor beta chains sequenced from one sample in a study of persistence of HIV-infected CD4 T cells. The libraries were made with immunoSEQ version 4 in survey mode. Some clones are missing from TCRdb's copy, which holds only in-frame ones; the method was immunoSEQ multiplex PCR. This table holds approximately 45,000 clones, roughly nine tenths found once. Cells were stimulated nonspecifically with anti-CD3/anti-CD28 magnetic beads. Sorting of responding CD4+ T cells relied on upregulated CD40 ligand together with CD69. Antigens for these TCRs are unknown. The sample here was CD4+ T cells sorted from PBMCs after roughly 20-hour stimulation, taken from a patient who received antiretroviral therapy. The receptors were sampled from an adult woman with HIV who was CMV-seropositive.

The chain couples TRBV11-1 to TRBJ1-4; 10 bases are shared with TRBD1. This CDR3 comprises 15 residues. The germline gives CDR1 SGHAT, CDR2 FQDESV (reference sequence). The J segment lost 7 bases and the V segment lost 3 bases, leaving 5 bases of the junction unmatched. The CDR3 protein is CASSFVTGGGEKLFF. CDR3 nucleotides: TGTGCCAGCAGCTTCGTGACAGGGGGCGGTGAAAAACTGTTTTTT.

This clone was recorded a few times. V gene TRBV27 combines with J gene TRBJ1-1; D ambiguous. Germline-derived CDR1 and CDR2 are MNHEY and SMNVEV (reference sequence). This CDR3 comprises 12 residues. Trimming stripped 6 bases from V and 1 base from J, with 6 bases between. The CDR3 sequence is CASREGNTEAFF. CDR3 bases: TGTGCCAGCAGGGAGGGGAACACTGAAGCTTTCTTT.

The chain has TRBV7-6 and TRBJ2-7; the D is unclear. CDR1 is SGHVS and CDR2 is FNYEAQ in the germline V gene. V was shortened by 5 bases and J by 2 bases, with 7 bases between the two germline ends. The CDR3 sequence is 12 residues long. CDR3 sequence reads: CASSPDTYEQYF. CDR3 nucleotides: TGTGCCAGCAGCCCCGATACCTACGAGCAGTACTTC.

The gene calls are TRBV7-2 and TRBJ2-5; D call uncertain. The CDR3 has 14 residues. The V and J ends lost 5 bases and 5 bases respectively, with 15 bases between them. The germline V gene has CDR1 SGHTA and CDR2 FQGNSA. The CDR3 bases are TGTGCCAGCAGCCCTGAGCCCGGCAAGGAGACCCAGTACTTC. It encodes CASSPEPGKETQYF.

The chain couples TRBV10-1 to TRBJ2-1; TRBD2 matches 8 bases. This CDR3 region has 15 residues. CDR1 and CDR2 (germline): WNHNN, SYGVQD (reference sequence). Trimming at V came to 3 bases and at J to 2 bases, leaving 3 bases not matched to a gene. CDR3 amino acids: CASSEKRGPYNEQFF. The CDR3, as DNA: TGCGCCAGCAGTGAAAAGCGGGGGCCCTACAATGAGCAGTTCTTC.

The V gene is TRBV19, the J gene TRBJ2-1; weak D call: TRBD1 (5 bases). Germline CDR1 LNHDA, CDR2 SQIVND (reference sequence). The CDR3 covers 14 residues. The germline V and J ends were trimmed by 4 bases and 3 bases, with 10 bases remaining between them. CDR3 loop: CASSNRGIYNEQFF. The CDR3 DNA is TGTGCCAGTAGTAATAGGGGAATCTACAATGAGCAGTTCTTC.

The chain joins TRBV11-3 to TRBJ1-5, with TRBD1 identical over 10 bases. CDR1 is SGHNT, CDR2 YENEEA, per germline. With 1 base clipped from V and 7 bases from J, the junction kept 13 bases outside the gene matches. The CDR3 is 18 residues long. The CDR3 is CASSLVRLGTGADQPQHF. In DNA, the CDR3 is TGTGCCAGCAGCTTAGTACGTTTAGGGACAGGGGCAGACCAGCCCCAGCATTTT.

This rearrangement joins TRBV6-5 to TRBJ1-4; D not certain. The V and J ends lost 0 bases and 0 bases respectively, with 8 bases between them. Looked up from germline, CDR1 is MNHEY and CDR2 is SVGAGI. The CDR3 consists of 16 residues. The CDR3 sequence is CASSYSGGPTNEKLFF. The CDR3 nucleotides read TGTGCCAGCAGTTACTCGGGCGGACCAACTAATGAAAAACTGTTTTTT.

DNA for the CDR3: TGTGCCAGCAACGGGGATAATGAAAAACTGTTTTTT. Protein sequence: CASNGDNEKLFF. The chain recombines TRBV6-6 with TRBJ1-4; D is unclear. CDR1 is MNHNY and CDR2 is SVGAGI in the germline V gene (reference sequence). The CDR3 is 12 amino acids. Deletions cut 7 bases from V and 4 bases from J, with 7 bases between.